The clone carrying this T cell receptor beta chain was picked up many times. The authors ran a second PCR of about 6 to 11 cycles using a sample-barcoded 5' primer and a J-beta primer mix. TCRdb passed the 5' RACE reads through MiXCR, listing each CDR3 protein once. The table records about 800,000 distinct CDR3 sequences, roughly 50% of them present only once. The data were taken from a study of blood T cells in healthy people across ages. The CDR3 is 14 amino acids. Trimming took 5 bases from V and 4 from J; bases not matched to a gene: 4. CDR1 MNHEY and CDR2 SMNVEV come from the germline V gene (reference sequence).

The chain carries TRBV27 and TRBJ2-7; 11 bases fit TRBD2. The sequenced sample consisted of blood. The TCR sequence derives from a young man in good health. The CDR3 coding sequence is TGTGCCAGCAGTCCCGGGACTAGCGGATACGAGCAGTACTTC. Translation: CASSPGTSGYEQYF.